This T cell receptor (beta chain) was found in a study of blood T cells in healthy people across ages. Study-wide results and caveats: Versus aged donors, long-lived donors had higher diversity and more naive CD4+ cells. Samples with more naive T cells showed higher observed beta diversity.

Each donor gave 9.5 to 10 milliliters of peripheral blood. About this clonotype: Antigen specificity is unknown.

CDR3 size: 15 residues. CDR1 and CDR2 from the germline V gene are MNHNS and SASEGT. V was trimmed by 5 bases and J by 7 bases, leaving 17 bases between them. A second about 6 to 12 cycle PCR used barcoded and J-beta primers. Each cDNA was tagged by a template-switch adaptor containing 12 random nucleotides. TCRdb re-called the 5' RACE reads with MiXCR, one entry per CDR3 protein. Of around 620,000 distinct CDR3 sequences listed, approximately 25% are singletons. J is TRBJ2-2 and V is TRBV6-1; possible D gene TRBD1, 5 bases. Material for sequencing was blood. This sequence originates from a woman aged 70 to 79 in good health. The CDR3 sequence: CASSYLGIGVGELFF. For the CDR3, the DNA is TGTGCCAGCAGTTATCTGGGGATAGGGGTCGGGGAGCTGTTTTTT.